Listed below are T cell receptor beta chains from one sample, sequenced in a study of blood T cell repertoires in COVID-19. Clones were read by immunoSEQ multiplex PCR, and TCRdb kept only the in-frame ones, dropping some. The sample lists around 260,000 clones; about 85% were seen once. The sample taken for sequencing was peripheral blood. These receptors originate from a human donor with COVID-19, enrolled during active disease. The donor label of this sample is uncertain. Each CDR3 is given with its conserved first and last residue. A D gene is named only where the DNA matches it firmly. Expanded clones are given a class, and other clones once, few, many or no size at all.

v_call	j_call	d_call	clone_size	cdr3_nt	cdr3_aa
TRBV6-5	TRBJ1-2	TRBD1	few	TGTGCCAGCTCCTTAGGGGGCGCGGACTATGGCTACACCTTC	CASSLGGADYGYTF
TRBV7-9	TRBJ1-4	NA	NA	TGTGCCAGCAGTGTGGCGGGGCCCGAAAAACTGTTTTTT	CASSVAGPEKLFF
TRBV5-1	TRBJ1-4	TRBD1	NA	TGCGCCAGCAGCGATCAACAGGGGGCGGGTGAAAAACTGTTTTTT	CASSDQQGAGEKLFF
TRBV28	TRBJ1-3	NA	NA	TGTGCCAGCAGTTATAACAGGGCCCCAACTGGAAACACCATATATTTT	CASSYNRAPTGNTIYF
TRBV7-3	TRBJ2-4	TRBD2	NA	TGTGCCAGCAGCTTAAACCCCTCGGGCAGCGGGGATATTCAGTACTTC	CASSLNPSGSGDIQYF
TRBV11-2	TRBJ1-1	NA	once	TGTGCCAGCAGCCTTACGGTGACTGAAGCTTTCTTT	CASSLTVTEAFF
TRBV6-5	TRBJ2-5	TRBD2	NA	TGTGCCAGCAGTCGGGATCTAGCGGTTCAAGAGACCCAGTACTTC	CASSRDLAVQETQYF
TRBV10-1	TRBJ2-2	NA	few	TGCGCCAGCGGTGCCTGTAGGGGGAAGAACACCGGGGAGCTGTTTTTT	CASGACRGKNTGELFF
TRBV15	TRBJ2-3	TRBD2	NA	TGTGCCACCAGCAAGGCGGGACTAGCGGGCCGGGACGCGCAGTATTTT	CATSKAGLAGRDAQYF
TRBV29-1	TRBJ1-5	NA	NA	TGCAGCGTTGGGACAAACAATCAGCCCCAGCATTTT	CSVGTNNQPQHF
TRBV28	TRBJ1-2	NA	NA	TGTGCCAGCAGTTTAATTGGGTTCAAAGGACGGGAGAATGGCTACACCTTC	CASSLIGFKGRENGYTF
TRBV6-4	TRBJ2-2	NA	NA	TGTGCCAGCAGATCTGACCCGGGCACCGGGGAGCTGTTTTTT	CASRSDPGTGELFF
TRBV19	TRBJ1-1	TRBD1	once	TGTGCCAGTAGTCTGGGACAGTTGAACACTGAAGCTTTCTTT	CASSLGQLNTEAFF
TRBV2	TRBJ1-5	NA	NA	TGTGCCAGCAGTGGGCCAGGGCAGCCCCAGCATTTT	CASSGPGQPQHF
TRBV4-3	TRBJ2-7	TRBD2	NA	TGCGCCAGCAGCCAAGATCCTAGCGGAAATAGCATTATGGCCTACGAGCAGTACTTC	CASSQDPSGNSIMAYEQYF
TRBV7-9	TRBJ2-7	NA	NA	TGTGCCAGCAGCTTCGGTTCCCTGAACGTCGAGCAGTACTTC	CASSFGSLNVEQYF
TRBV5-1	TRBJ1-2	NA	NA	TGCGCCAGCAGCTTTGGGGGGGTTTTCGACTCGGGTGGCTACACCTTC	CASSFGGVFDSGGYTF
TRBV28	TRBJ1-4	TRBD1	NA	TGTGCCAGCAGTCCCCCGGGACAGGGAGATGAAAAACTGTTTTTT	CASSPPGQGDEKLFF
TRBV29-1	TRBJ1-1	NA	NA	TGCAGCGCCGGACAGCAGAACACTGAAGCTTTCTTT	CSAGQQNTEAFF
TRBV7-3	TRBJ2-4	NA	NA	TGTGCCAGCAGCTTACCATCCGTCGGCAGCCGGGGCATTCAGTACTTC	CASSLPSVGSRGIQYF
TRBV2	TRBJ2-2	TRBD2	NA	TGTGCCAGCAGGGAGAGCGGGAGGGGGGACACCGGGGAGCTGTTTTTT	CASRESGRGDTGELFF
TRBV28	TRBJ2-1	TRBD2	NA	TGTGCCAGCAGTGCGGGAGGGTACAATGAGCAGTTCTTC	CASSAGGYNEQFF
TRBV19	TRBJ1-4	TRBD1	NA	TGTGCCAGTAGTGCTAGACAGGGCACTAATGAAAAACTGTTTTTT	CASSARQGTNEKLFF
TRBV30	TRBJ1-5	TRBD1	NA	TGTGCCTGGAGTGGGGACCTGGGACAGGGCGGCCAGCCCCAGCATTTT	CAWSGDLGQGGQPQHF
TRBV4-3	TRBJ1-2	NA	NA	TGCGCCAGCAGCCAAGGCACAGACCCGTATGGCTACACCTTC	CASSQGTDPYGYTF
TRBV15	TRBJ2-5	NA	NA	TGTGCCACCAGCAGAGATATCCAAGAGACCCAGTACTTC	CATSRDIQETQYF
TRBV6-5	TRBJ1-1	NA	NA	TGTGCCAGCAGCACGACAGGGAACACTGAAGCTTTCTTT	CASSTTGNTEAFF
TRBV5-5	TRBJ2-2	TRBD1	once	TGTGCCAGCAGCGCGTCGACAGGGGGCGCCCCGACCTCGAACACCGGGGAGCTGTTTTTT	CASSASTGGAPTSNTGELFF
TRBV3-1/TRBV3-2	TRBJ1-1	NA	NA	TGTGCCAGCAGCCAAGATTTGGTAGCGGCTTTCTTT	CASSQDLVAAFF
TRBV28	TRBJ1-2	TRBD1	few	TGTGCCAGCAGTTCAGGGACAGGGGGAGTCTTCTATGATGGCTACACCTTC	CASSSGTGGVFYDGYTF
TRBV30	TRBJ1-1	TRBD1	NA	TGTGCCTGGGAGGGGGACAGTTACACTGAAGCTTTCTTT	CAWEGDSYTEAFF
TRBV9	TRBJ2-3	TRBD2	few	TGTGCCAGCAGCCTCCGCCCCGAAGGGACTAGCGGCACAGATACGCAGTATTTT	CASSLRPEGTSGTDTQYF
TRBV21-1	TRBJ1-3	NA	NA	TGTGCCAGCAGTGAGACGGAGGGAAACACCATATATTTT	CASSETEGNTIYF
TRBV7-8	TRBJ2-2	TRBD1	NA	TGTGCCAGCAGGCCCGGGACAGGGAACACCGGGGAGCTGTTTTTT	CASRPGTGNTGELFF
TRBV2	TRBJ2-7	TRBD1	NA	TGTGCCAGCAGTAAACAGGGGTCCCACGAGCAGTACTTC	CASSKQGSHEQYF
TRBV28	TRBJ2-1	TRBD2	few	TGTGCCAGCAGTTCCCTCCTAGCGGGAAACAATGAGCAGTTCTTC	CASSSLLAGNNEQFF
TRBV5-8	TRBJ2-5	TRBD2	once	TGTGCCAGCAGCTCAGGACTAGCGCAGAACGGAGAGACCCAGTACTTC	CASSSGLAQNGETQYF
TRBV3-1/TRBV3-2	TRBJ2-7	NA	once	TGTGCCAGCAGCCAAGATCTGGCGGGCGGCCGCGAGCAGTACTTC	CASSQDLAGGREQYF
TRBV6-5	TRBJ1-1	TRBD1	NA	TGTGCCAGCAGCAGGGGGCTTTTGAACACTGAAGCTTTCTTT	CASSRGLLNTEAFF
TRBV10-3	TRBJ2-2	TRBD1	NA	TGTGCCATCAGTGGTAATAGACAGGGGTCGAACACCGGGGAGCTGTTTTTT	CAISGNRQGSNTGELFF